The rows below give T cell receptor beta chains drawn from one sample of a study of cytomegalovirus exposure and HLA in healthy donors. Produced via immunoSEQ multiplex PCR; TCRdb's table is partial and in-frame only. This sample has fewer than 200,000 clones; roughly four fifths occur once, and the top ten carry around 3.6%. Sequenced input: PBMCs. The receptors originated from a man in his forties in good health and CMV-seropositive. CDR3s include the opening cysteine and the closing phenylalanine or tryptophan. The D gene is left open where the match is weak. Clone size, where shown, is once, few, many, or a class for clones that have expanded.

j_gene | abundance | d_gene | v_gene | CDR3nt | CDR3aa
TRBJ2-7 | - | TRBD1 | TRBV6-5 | TGTGCCAGCAGTTACTCGGGACAGGGGTTCGACGAGCAGTACTTC | CASSYSGQGFDEQYF
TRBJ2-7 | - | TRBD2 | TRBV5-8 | TGTGCCAGCAGCTTTCCGGGAGGGCCTTTCGAGCAGTACTTC | CASSFPGGPFEQYF
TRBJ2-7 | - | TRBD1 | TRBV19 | TGTGCCAGTAGTGCTCGACAGGGGAGCTACGAGCAGTACTTC | CASSARQGSYEQYF
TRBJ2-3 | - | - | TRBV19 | TGTGCCAGTCGTGAGGATACGCAGTATTTT | CASREDTQYF
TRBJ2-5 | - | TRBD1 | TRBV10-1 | TGCGCCAGCAGTGAGTCGACAGGGGAGACCCAGTACTTC | CASSESTGETQYF
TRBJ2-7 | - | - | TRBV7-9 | TGTGCCAGCAGCCCCGCTCAAGGGGCCAGCTACGAGCAGTACTTC | CASSPAQGASYEQYF
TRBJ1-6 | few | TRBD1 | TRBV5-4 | TGTGCCAGCAGCGCGAACAGGGGGCTCGGTTCACCCCTCCACTTT | CASSANRGLGSPLHF
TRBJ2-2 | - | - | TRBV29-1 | TGCAGCGTTCGATCAGGGACGAACACCGGGGAGCTGTTTTTT | CSVRSGTNTGELFF
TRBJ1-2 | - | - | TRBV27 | TGTGCCAGCAGTATTGGGGGCCGAGACTATGGCTACACCTTC | CASSIGGRDYGYTF
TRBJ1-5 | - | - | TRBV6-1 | TGTGCCAGCAATTGGGGCCGGGGGGACAATCAGCCCCAGCATTTT | CASNWGRGDNQPQHF
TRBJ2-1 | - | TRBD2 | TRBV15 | TGTGCCACCAGCGGGCGACTAGCGACCTCCTACAATGAGCAGTTCTTC | CATSGRLATSYNEQFF